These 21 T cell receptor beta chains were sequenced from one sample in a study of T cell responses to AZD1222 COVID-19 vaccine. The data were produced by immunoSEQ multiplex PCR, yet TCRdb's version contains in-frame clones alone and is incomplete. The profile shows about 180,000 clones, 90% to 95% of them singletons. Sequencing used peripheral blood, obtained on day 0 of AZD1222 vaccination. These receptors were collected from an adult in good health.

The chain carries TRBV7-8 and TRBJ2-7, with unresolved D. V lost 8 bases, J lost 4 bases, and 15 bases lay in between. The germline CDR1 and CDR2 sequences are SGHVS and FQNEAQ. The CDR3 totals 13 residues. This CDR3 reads CASLPPGGYEQYF. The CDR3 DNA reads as TGTGCCAGCCTCCCCCCAGGCGGATACGAGCAGTACTTC.

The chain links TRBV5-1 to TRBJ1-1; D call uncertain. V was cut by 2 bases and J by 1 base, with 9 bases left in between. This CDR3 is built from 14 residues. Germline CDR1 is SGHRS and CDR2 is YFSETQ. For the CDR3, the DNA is TGCGCCAGCAGCTTCCGGGAGGCGAACACTGAAGCTTTCTTT. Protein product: CASSFREANTEAFF.

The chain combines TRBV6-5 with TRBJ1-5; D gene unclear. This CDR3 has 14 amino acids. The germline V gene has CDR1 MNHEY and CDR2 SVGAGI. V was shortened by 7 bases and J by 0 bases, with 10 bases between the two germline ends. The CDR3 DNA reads TGTGCCAGCAACGAAATCGATAGCAATCAGCCCCAGCATTTT. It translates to CASNEIDSNQPQHF.

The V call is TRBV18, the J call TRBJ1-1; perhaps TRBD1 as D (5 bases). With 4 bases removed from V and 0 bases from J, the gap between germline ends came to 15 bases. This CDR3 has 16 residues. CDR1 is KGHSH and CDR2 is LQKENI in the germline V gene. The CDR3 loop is CASSLFGRGVNTEAFF. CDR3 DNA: TGTGCCAGCTCACTTTTCGGCCGGGGGGTGAACACTGAAGCTTTCTTT.

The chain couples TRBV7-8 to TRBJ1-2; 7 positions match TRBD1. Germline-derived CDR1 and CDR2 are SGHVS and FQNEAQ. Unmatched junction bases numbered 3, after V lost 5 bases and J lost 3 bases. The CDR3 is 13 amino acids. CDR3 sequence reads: CASSPGGDYGYTF. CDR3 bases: TGTGCCAGCAGCCCAGGGGGTGACTATGGCTACACCTTC.

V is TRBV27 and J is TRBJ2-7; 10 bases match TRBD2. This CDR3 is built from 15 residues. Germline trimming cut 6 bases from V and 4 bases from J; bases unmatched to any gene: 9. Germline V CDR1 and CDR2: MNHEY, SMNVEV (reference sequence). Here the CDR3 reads CASSPASGSLYEQYF. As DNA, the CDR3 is TGTGCCAGCAGCCCGGCTAGCGGGAGTTTATACGAGCAGTACTTC.

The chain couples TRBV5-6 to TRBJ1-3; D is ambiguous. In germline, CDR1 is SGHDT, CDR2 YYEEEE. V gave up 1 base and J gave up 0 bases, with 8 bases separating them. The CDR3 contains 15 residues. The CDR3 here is CASSLLLPSGNTIYF. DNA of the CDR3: TGTGCCAGCAGCTTGCTACTGCCCTCTGGAAACACCATATATTTT. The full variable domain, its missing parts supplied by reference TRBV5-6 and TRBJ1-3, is DAGVTQSPTHLIKTRGQQVTLRCSPKSGHDTVSWYQQALGQGPQFIFQYYEEEERQRGNFPDRFSGHQFPNYSSELNVNALLLGDSALYLCASSLLLPSGNTIYFGEGSWLTVV.

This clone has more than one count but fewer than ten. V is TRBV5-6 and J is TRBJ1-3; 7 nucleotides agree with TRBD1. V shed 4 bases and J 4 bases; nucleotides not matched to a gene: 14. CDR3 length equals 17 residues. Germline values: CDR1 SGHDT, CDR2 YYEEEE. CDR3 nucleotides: TGTGCCAGCAGCAACCAGGGAGACAGGGCGGCAGGAAACACCATATATTTT. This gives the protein CASSNQGDRAAGNTIYF. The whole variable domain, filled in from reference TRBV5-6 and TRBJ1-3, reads DAGVTQSPTHLIKTRGQQVTLRCSPKSGHDTVSWYQQALGQGPQFIFQYYEEEERQRGNFPDRFSGHQFPNYSSELNVNALLLGDSALYLCASSNQGDRAAGNTIYFGEGSWLTVV.

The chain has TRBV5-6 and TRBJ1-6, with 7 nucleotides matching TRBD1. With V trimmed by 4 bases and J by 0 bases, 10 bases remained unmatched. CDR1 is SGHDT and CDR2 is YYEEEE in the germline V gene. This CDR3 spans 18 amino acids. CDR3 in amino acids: CASSPSLQGLSYNSPLHF. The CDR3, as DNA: TGTGCCAGCAGCCCCTCCTTACAGGGGCTCTCCTATAATTCACCCCTCCACTTT.

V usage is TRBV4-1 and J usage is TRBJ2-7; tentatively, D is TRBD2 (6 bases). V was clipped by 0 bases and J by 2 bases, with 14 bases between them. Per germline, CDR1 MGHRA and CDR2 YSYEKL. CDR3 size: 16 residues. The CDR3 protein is CASSQDFGGTPYEQYF. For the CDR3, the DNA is TGCGCCAGCAGCCAAGATTTTGGCGGGACTCCCTACGAGCAGTACTTC.

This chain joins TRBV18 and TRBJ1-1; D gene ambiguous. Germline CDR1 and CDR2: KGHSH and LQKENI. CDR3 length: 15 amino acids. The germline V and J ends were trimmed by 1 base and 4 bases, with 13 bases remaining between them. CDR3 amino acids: CASSPQGSLGTEAFF. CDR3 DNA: TGTGCCAGCTCACCACAAGGCAGTTTGGGCACTGAAGCTTTCTTT.

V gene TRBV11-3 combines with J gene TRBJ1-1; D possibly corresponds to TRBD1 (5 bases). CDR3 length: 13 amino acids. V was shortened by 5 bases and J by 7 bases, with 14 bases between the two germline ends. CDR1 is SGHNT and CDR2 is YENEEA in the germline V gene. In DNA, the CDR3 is TGTGCCAGCAGCCCCCCGGACAACGGTGAAGCTTTCTTT. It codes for CASSPPDNGEAFF.

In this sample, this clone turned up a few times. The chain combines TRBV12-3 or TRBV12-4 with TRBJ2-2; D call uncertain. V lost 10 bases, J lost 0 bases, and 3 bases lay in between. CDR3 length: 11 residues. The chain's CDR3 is CATTNTGELFF. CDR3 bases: TGTGCCACCACGAACACCGGGGAGCTGTTTTTT.

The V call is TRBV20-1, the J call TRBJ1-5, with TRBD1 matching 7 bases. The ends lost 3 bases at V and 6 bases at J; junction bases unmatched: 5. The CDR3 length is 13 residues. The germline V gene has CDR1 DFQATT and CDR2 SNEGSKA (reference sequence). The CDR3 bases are TGCAGTGCTAGTGGACAGGCGGTTCAGCCCCAGCATTTT. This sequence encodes CSASGQAVQPQHF.

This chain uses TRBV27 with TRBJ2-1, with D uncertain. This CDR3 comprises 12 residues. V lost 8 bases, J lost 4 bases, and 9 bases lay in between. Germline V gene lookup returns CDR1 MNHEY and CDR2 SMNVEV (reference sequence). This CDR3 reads CASEDSYNEQFF. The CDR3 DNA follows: TGTGCCAGCGAAGACTCGTACAATGAGCAGTTCTTC.

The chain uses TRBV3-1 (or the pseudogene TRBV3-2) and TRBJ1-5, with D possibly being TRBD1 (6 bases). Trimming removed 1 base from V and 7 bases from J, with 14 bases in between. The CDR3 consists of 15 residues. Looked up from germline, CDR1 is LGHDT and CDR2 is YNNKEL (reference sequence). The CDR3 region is CASSQGGGRRQPQHF. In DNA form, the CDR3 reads TGTGCCAGCAGCCAAGGAGGGGGTCGACGGCAGCCCCAGCATTTT.

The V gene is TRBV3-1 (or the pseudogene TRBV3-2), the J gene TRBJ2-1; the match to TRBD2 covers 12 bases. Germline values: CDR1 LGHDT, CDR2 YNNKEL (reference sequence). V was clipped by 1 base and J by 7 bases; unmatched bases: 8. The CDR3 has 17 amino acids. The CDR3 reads CASSQVGTSGRRNEQFF. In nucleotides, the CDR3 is TGTGCCAGCAGCCAAGTGGGCACTAGCGGGAGGAGGAATGAGCAGTTCTTC.

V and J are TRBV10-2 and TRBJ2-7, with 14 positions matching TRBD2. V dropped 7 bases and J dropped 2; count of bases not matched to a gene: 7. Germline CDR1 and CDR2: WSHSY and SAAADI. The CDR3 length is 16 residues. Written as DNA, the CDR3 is TGCGCCAGCAACCCCGGGACTAGCGGGAGCCCCTACGAGCAGTACTTC. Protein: CASNPGTSGSPYEQYF.

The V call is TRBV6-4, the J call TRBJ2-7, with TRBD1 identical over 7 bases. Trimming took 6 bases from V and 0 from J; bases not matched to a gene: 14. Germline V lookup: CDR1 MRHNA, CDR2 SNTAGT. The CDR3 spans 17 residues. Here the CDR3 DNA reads TGTGCCAGCAGAGGGAACAGGGGAGTGAGGAGCTCCTACGAGCAGTACTTC. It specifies CASRGNRGVRSSYEQYF.

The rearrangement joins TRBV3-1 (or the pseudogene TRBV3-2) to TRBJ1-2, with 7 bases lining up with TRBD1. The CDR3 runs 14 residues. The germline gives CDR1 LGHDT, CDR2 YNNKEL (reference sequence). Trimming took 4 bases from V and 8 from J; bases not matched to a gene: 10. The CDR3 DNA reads TGTGCCAGCAGCCCAGGGACAGTCGAGAGGGGCTACACCTTC. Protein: CASSPGTVERGYTF.

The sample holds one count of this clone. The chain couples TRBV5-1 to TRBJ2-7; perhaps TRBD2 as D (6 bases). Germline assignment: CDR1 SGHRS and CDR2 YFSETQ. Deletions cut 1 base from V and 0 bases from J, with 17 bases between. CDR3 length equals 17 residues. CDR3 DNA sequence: TGCGCCAGCAGCTTGTGGGGCCCAGGGACTTCCTCCTACGAGCAGTACTTC. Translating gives CASSLWGPGTSSYEQYF.